Following are 12 T cell receptor beta chains from one sample sequenced in a study of molecular identifiers for immune sequencing clone quantification. Using its own MiXCR run on the PCR reads, TCRdb lists one record per CDR3 protein. In the table there are about 640,000 distinct CDR3 sequences, less than 20% of which are singletons. Sample: naive CD8+ T cells from blood, with Jurkat cell RNA spiked in. Subset reported: FACS-sorted CD8+CD4-CCR7+CD45RA+ naive T cells. The receptors stem from a human donor in good health. Some libraries in this study had Jurkat cell RNA spiked in.

This clonotype was observed at least ten times. The rearrangement links TRBV20-1 to TRBJ2-7; D is unclear. The length of the CDR3 is 13 residues. Trimming removed 1 base at V and 0 bases at J, with 7 bases between. CDR1 is DFQATT and CDR2 is SNEGSKA in the germline V gene (reference sequence). The CDR3 reads CSARGPTSYEQYF. In DNA, the CDR3 is TGCAGTGCTAGAGGACCTACCTCCTACGAGCAGTACTTC.

The sample holds a few counts of this clonotype. The rearrangement uses TRBV30 and TRBJ2-1, with 8 bases fitting TRBD2. Trimming removed 5 bases from V and 0 bases from J; junction bases left unmatched: 6. The germline V gene encodes CDR1 GTSNPN and CDR2 SVGIG (reference sequence). The CDR3 is 15 amino acids. CDR3 in amino acids: CAWQLAASSYNEQFF. The CDR3 nucleotides read TGTGCCTGGCAACTAGCGGCGAGCTCCTACAATGAGCAGTTCTTC.

This clonotype was found a few times. The chain employs TRBV13 and TRBJ2-7; possible D gene TRBD2, 7 bases. CDR3 length: 14 amino acids. Trimming removed 3 bases at V and 6 bases at J, with 15 bases between. Germline V gene lookup returns CDR1 PRHDT and CDR2 FYEKMQ (reference sequence). CDR3: CASSFEGGAPEQYF. The CDR3 DNA reads as TGTGCCAGCAGCTTCGAAGGGGGGGCCCCCGAGCAGTACTTC.

Note on this clonotype: One junction end disagrees with the germline gene, perhaps due to a read error. The J gene is TRBJ2-7, the V gene TRBV4-3; D remains ambiguous. Germline assignment: CDR1 LGHNA and CDR2 YSLEER. This CDR3 region has 13 residues. The CDR3 coding sequence is TGCGCCAGCAGCCAAGACCCCACGTTCCCCGCCCACTTC. Amino acids: CASSQDPTFPAHF.

This clonotype was seen a handful of times. This chain joins TRBV30 and TRBJ2-7, with TRBD1 as a possible D gene (6 bases). CDR1 GTSNPN and CDR2 SVGIG come from the germline V gene (reference sequence). Trimming removed 5 bases from V and 6 bases from J, with 17 bases in between. The CDR3 sequence is 13 residues long. The CDR3 DNA follows: TGTGCCTGGGCCCTGGACAGTCCGAGCGAGCAGTACTTC. Amino acid sequence: CAWALDSPSEQYF.

This clonotype has a count of ten or more. The chain recombines TRBV5-1 with TRBJ1-3; D remains ambiguous. V was cut by 0 bases and J by 3 bases, with 13 bases left in between. Germline CDR1 is SGHRS and CDR2 is YFSETQ. The CDR3 extends over 16 amino acids. The CDR3 here is CASSLDSPLYGNTIYF. Here the CDR3 DNA reads TGCGCCAGCAGCTTGGACTCCCCCTTATATGGAAACACCATATATTTT.

In its sample, this clonotype was seen many times. The chain uses TRBV20-1 and TRBJ1-2, with D perhaps TRBD1 (5 bases). The CDR3 contains 14 residues. Trimming shortened V by 4 bases and J by 1 base, and 13 bases separated the two germline ends. From germline, CDR1 is DFQATT and CDR2 SNEGSKA (reference sequence). The CDR3 DNA reads TGCAGTGCTACCCGGGACGTCGTTAACTATGGCTACACCTTC. This gives the protein CSATRDVVNYGYTF.

This clonotype was seen many times. As DNA, the CDR3 is TGTGCCAGCAGTTACCCGGCACTAGCGGGGTCCGGGGAGCTGTTTTTT. Translating it yields CASSYPALAGSGELFF. This chain connects TRBV6-2 or TRBV6-3 to TRBJ2-2; 10 nucleotides agree with TRBD2. CDR1 is MNHEY, CDR2 SVGEGT, per germline. V lost 2 bases to trimming and J lost 6 bases; unmatched junction nucleotides: 6. The CDR3 is 16 amino acids.

This clonotype was counted only a few times. The chain employs TRBV7-9 and TRBJ1-5; a weak D match, TRBD1 (5 bases). The CDR3 totals 14 residues. V was pared by 5 bases and J by 6 bases, with 14 bases between. Germline loops: CDR1 SEHNR, CDR2 FQNEAQ (reference sequence). CDR3 nucleotide sequence: TGTGCCAGCAGCGGGGGGTCTGGGAGTCAGCCCCAGCATTTT. Its translation: CASSGGSGSQPQHF.

This clonotype was detected many times. This could be a read error, since a much larger clone is one nucleotide away. The chain combines TRBV12-3 or TRBV12-4 with TRBJ2-5; no reliable D call. The V gene lost 6 bases and the J gene lost 0 bases, with 2 bases spanning the gap. The length of the CDR3 is 11 residues. The DNA for the CDR3 is TGTGCCAGCAGCCACCAAGAGACCCAGTACTTC. The encoded protein is CASSHQETQYF.

In its sample, this clonotype was seen many times. V is TRBV12-3 or TRBV12-4 and J is TRBJ1-1; D unclear. V lost 5 bases, J lost 10 bases, and 17 bases lay in between. The CDR3 has 13 residues. CDR3 residues: CASSPVRGLIAFF. CDR3 sequence (DNA): TGTGCCAGCAGTCCAGTTCGTGGGCTCATAGCTTTCTTT.

This clonotype was picked up many times. The V call is TRBV29-1, the J call TRBJ2-6; 9 bases align to TRBD1. CDR1 and CDR2 (germline): SQVTM, ANQGSEA. This CDR3 region has 16 residues. With V trimmed by 2 bases and J by 0 bases, 2 bases remained unmatched. CDR3 in DNA: TGCAGCGTTGAATGGGGACAGGGCTCTGGGGCCAACGTCCTGACTTTC. Translation: CSVEWGQGSGANVLTF.